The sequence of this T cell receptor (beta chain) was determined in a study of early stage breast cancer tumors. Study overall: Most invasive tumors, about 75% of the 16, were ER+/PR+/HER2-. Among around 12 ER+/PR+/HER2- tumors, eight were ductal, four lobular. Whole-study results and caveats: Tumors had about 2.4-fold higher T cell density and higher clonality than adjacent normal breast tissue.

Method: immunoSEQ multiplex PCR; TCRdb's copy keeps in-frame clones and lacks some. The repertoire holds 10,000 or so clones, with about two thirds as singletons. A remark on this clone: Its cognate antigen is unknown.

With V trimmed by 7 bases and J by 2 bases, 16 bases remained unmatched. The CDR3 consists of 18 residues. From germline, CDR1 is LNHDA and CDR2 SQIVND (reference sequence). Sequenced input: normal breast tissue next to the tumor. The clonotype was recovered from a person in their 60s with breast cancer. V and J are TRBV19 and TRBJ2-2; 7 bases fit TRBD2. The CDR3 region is CASNGATSSELNTGELFF. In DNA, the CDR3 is TGTGCCAGTAATGGGGCGACTAGCTCTGAACTAAACACCGGGGAGCTGTTTTTT.